This TCR beta chain emerged from a study of T cell repertoires in cytomegalovirus infection. Study information: CMV epitopes in the study were HLA-C-restricted (recently identified) and HLA-B-restricted (well studied).

Trimming left V 3 bases short and J 2 bases short, with 16 bases between. CDR1 is MGHDK and CDR2 is SYGVNS in the germline V gene. This CDR3 is 16 amino acids long. Comments on this clonotype: Its target is unknown.

Points from the study as a whole: Adding up the frequency of public TCR beta families identified people who carried CMV plus the relevant HLA. Dominating the ex vivo response were TCR beta clonotypes that were CMV-specific and HLA-C-restricted.

TCRdb reprocessed the reads via MiXCR and lists one record per CDR3 protein. Of approximately 71,000 distinct CDR3 sequences in the sample, 20% to 25% were seen once. V is TRBV25-1 and J is TRBJ2-5; a weak D match, TRBD1 (6 bases). The sequence derives from a human donor in good health (CMV status not recorded). Some clones in this sample may be carry-over from other donors' samples. Sequenced material: CD8+ T cells from cultured PBMCs, taken from culture after CMV antigen stimulation. CDR3: CASSDMTGELQETQYF. In DNA, the CDR3 is TGTGCCAGCAGTGATATGACAGGCGAACTTCAAGAGACCCAGTACTTC.